These 17 T cell receptor beta chains originate from one sample sequenced in a study of metastatic and nonmetastatic thyroid tumors. Every patient was untreated before thyroid surgery. TCRdb reassembled clones from the PCR reads with MiXCR. The top ten hold approximately 9.5% of the sample, which has approximately 50,000 clones, around 4% seen once. The specimen sequenced was blood. The receptors shown here come from a female donor with papillary thyroid cancer or a benign thyroid nodule (not recorded which). Some clones in this sample may be carry-over from other donors' samples.

By share, this clone counts as medium-sized. This rearrangement joins TRBV6-1 to TRBJ2-3, with TRBD1 identical over 8 bases. V trimming: 5 bases; J trimming: 1 base; junction bases outside the gene matches: 5. CDR3 length: 15 amino acids. Per the germline V gene, CDR1 is MNHNS and CDR2 is SASEGT. The CDR3 DNA follows: TGTGCCAGCAGTCAAATGGACAGGGGCACAGATACGCAGTATTTT. Its translation is CASSQMDRGTDTQYF.

Ten or more counts support this clone. This chain links TRBV3-1 with TRBJ2-2; D remains unclear. The CDR3 is 12 residues long. Germline V gene data show CDR1 as LGHDT and CDR2 as YNNKEL (reference sequence). V dropped 3 bases and J dropped 6 bases, with 5 bases sitting between them. CDR3 loop: CASSHTAGELFF. The CDR3 DNA sequence: TGTGCCAGCAGCCACACAGCCGGGGAGCTGTTTTTT.

This clone was seen at least ten times. The chain is built from TRBV20-1 and TRBJ2-5; weak D call: TRBD1 (5 bases). V was shortened by 0 bases and J by 5 bases, with 19 bases between the two germline ends. This CDR3 has 16 residues. Germline values: CDR1 DFQATT, CDR2 SNEGSKA (reference sequence). The CDR3 DNA is TGCAGTGCTAGAGATGAGGACCAGGGTGGGCTGGAGACCCAGTACTTC. Translation: CSARDEDQGGLETQYF.

The table lists this clone with a few counts. The same CDR3 arises from other DNA sequences in this sample as well. This chain uses TRBV6-1 with TRBJ2-1, with 15 positions matching TRBD2. CDR1 is MNHNS, CDR2 SASEGT, per germline. Unmatched junction bases numbered 16, after V lost 9 bases and J lost 4 bases. The CDR3 has 19 amino acids. This CDR3 reads CASSRTSGRARSSYNEQFF. CDR3 nucleotides: TGTGCCAGTAGTCGGACTAGCGGGAGGGCTAGGAGCTCATACAATGAGCAGTTCTTC.

The V call is TRBV6-2 or TRBV6-3, the J call TRBJ1-1; D gene ambiguous. The CDR3 extends over 13 amino acids. V was clipped by 8 bases and J by 0 bases, with 10 bases between them. Germline CDR1 and CDR2: MNHEY and SVGEGT. CDR3 DNA sequence: TGTGCCAGCTTCCCCTCGGTGAACACTGAAGCTTTCTTT. Translating it yields CASFPSVNTEAFF.

This clone was counted at least ten times. V and J are TRBV5-1 and TRBJ2-1, with D hard to call. The germline V gene has CDR1 SGHRS and CDR2 YFSETQ. The CDR3 covers 17 residues. V was pared by 4 bases and J by 2 bases, with 19 bases between. The CDR3 sequence: CASSLLPGLDTYNEQFF. DNA for the CDR3: TGCGCCAGCAGCCTATTACCCGGGCTAGACACCTACAATGAGCAGTTCTTC.

The rearrangement links TRBV27 to TRBJ1-2; no firm D call. Trimming cost V 5 bases and J 3 bases, with 19 bases left between them. The CDR3 sequence is 16 residues long. Germline V gives CDR1 MNHEY, CDR2 SMNVEV (reference sequence). CDR3 DNA: TGTGCCAGCAGTGTCTCGACCCTGGTGGCATACTATGGCTACACCTTC. Residues: CASSVSTLVAYYGYTF.

This clone was counted at least ten times. The sample contains more than one DNA sequence encoding this CDR3. This rearrangement joins TRBV20-1 to TRBJ1-4, with D possibly TRBD1 on 6 matching bases. The CDR3 runs 15 residues. Trimming removed 1 base at V and 8 bases at J, with 17 bases between. From germline, CDR1 is DFQATT and CDR2 SNEGSKA (reference sequence). CDR3: CSARAPSRGREKLFF. The CDR3 nucleotides are TGCAGTGCTAGAGCCCCCAGCAGGGGTAGAGAAAAACTGTTTTTT.

This clone was counted ten times or more. For the CDR3, the DNA is TGCGCCAGCAGCCGTGGACAGGGAGGGTACACCGGGGAGCTGTTTTTT. Residues: CASSRGQGGYTGELFF. The chain has TRBV5-1 and TRBJ2-2; D may be TRBD1 (8 bases). From germline, CDR1 is SGHRS and CDR2 YFSETQ. Between the trimmed V and J ends, which lost 4 bases and 3 bases, there was a span of 16 bases. The CDR3 covers 16 residues. Complete variable domain (other parts from reference TRBV5-1 and TRBJ2-2): KAGVTQTPRYLIKTRGQQVTLSCSPISGHRSVSWYQQTPGQGLQFLFEYFSETQRNKGNFPGRFSGRQFSNSRSEMNVSTLELGDSALYLCASSRGQGGYTGELFFGEGSRLTVL.

Details on this clone: This may be a read error: a much more frequent sequence differs by one nucleotide. The chain combines TRBV7-2 with TRBJ2-1, with D perhaps TRBD2 (5 bases). This CDR3 is 14 amino acids long. V lost 4 bases to trimming and J lost 5 bases, with 12 bases between them. From germline, CDR1 is SGHTA and CDR2 FQGNSA. CDR3 sequence (DNA): TGTGCCAGCAGCTCCTACCCAGCGGACAATGAGCAGTTCTTC. Its protein is CASSSYPADNEQFF.

In this sample, this clone turned up many times. The chain links TRBV12-3 or TRBV12-4 to TRBJ2-4; TRBD2 matches 7 bases. The CDR3 runs to 14 residues. V dropped 6 bases and J dropped 9; count of bases not matched to a gene: 11. The CDR3 coding sequence is TGTGCCAGCAGCAGCGGGGAGGGTCGAGGCATTCAGTACTTC. Its translation: CASSSGEGRGIQYF.

This clone came up a few times. The chain has TRBV6-1 and TRBJ1-1; D might be TRBD1 (6 bases). Germline CDR1 and CDR2: MNHNS and SASEGT. CDR3 length equals 17 residues. Between the trimmed V and J ends, which lost 6 bases and 3 bases, there was a span of 23 bases. The CDR3 DNA reads TGTGCCAGCAGCCCTCCCCTCGCCAGGGGAGGGGACACTGAAGCTTTCTTT. It translates to CASSPPLARGGDTEAFF.

This clone was found a few times. The chain employs TRBV15 and TRBJ2-3; 7 nucleotides match TRBD2. The V and J ends lost 0 bases and 4 bases, in that order; junction bases with no gene match: 4. Germline loops: CDR1 LNHNV, CDR2 YYDKDF (reference sequence). The CDR3 sequence is 15 residues long. The CDR3 protein is CATSREAGASDTQYF. CDR3 bases: TGTGCCACCAGCAGAGAGGCGGGAGCGTCAGATACGCAGTATTTT.

This clone was counted at least ten times. V and J are TRBV15 and TRBJ2-7; 10 bases align to TRBD2. The germline CDR1 and CDR2 sequences are LNHNV and YYDKDF (reference sequence). The CDR3 extends over 15 amino acids. Losses at the gene ends were 4 bases for V and 5 bases for J; bases not matched to a gene: 8. The CDR3 nucleotides read TGTGCCACCAGCAACCGACTAGCGGGCAGGGACGAGCAGTACTTC. Translated: CATSNRLAGRDEQYF.

This clone was seen repeatedly, ten times or more. One base away lies a much larger clone, so this may be a sequencing read error. The rearrangement joins TRBV6-1 to TRBJ1-5; D is unclear. V lost 0 bases, J lost 2 bases, and 8 bases lay in between. Germline lookup yields CDR1 MNHNS and CDR2 SASEGT. There are 15 residues in the CDR3. CDR3 sequence reads: CASSEAVQGNQPQHF. The CDR3 nucleotides read TGTGCCAGCAGTGAAGCTGTGCAGGGCAATCAGCCCCAGCATTTT.

This clone was counted at least ten times. The rearrangement joins TRBV5-5 to TRBJ2-1; 9 positions match TRBD1. Germline V gene lookup returns CDR1 SGHKS and CDR2 YYEKEE (reference sequence). This CDR3 is built from 18 residues. V lost 1 base, J lost 4 bases, and 12 bases stayed unmatched. CDR3 sequence: CASSLPRGDRGDYNEQFF. The CDR3, as DNA: TGTGCCAGCAGCTTGCCCCGGGGCGACAGGGGGGATTACAATGAGCAGTTCTTC.

This clone was seen many times. This chain uses TRBV15 with TRBJ1-1; 9 nucleotides match TRBD1. Germline CDR1 is LNHNV and CDR2 is YYDKDF (reference sequence). CDR3 size: 16 residues. Trimming at V came to 0 bases and at J to 5 bases, leaving 7 bases not matched to a gene. Written as DNA, the CDR3 is TGTGCCACCAGCAGAGATCCGACAGGGGGTAGTACTGAAGCTTTCTTT. Translation gives CATSRDPTGGSTEAFF.